These T cell receptor beta chains were read from a single sample in a study of T cell changes during pregnancy in multiple sclerosis. Sequencing used immunoSEQ multiplex PCR; TCRdb keeps in-frame clones, though not all of them. This table holds about 100,000 clones, around 94% found once. The material was peripheral blood, obtained in the first trimester of pregnancy. These TCRs come from a female donor with multiple sclerosis, enrolled in a pregnancy study. CDR3s include the opening cysteine and the closing phenylalanine or tryptophan. A D gene is named only where the DNA matches it firmly. Only some rows state a clone size, as once, few, many or a class for expanded clones.

TRBD2 | . | TRBJ2-5 | TRBV5-1 | TGCGCCAGCAGCTTGGGCGGGAGAAGCGGCGGCGGGGAGACCCAGTACTTC | CASSLGGRSGGGETQYF
. | . | TRBJ2-5 | TRBV9 | TGTGCCAGCAGCGCGACAGGACCGACCCAGTACTTC | CASSATGPTQYF
. | . | TRBJ1-1 | TRBV19 | TGTGCCAGTAGTATAGGTTCCGGTAGGGGCAGAGTCAACACTGAAGCTTTCTTT | CASSIGSGRGRVNTEAFF
. | . | TRBJ1-2 | TRBV27 | TGTGCCAGCAGTTCCGTGGGGGGGCGCCGATATGGCTACACCTTC | CASSSVGGRRYGYTF
TRBD1 | . | TRBJ2-2 | TRBV6-5 | TGTGCCAGCAGTCGACAGGGGGTTAACACCGGGGAGCTGTTTTTT | CASSRQGVNTGELFF
. | few | TRBJ2-7 | TRBV5-1 | TGCGCCAGCAGCTCGACACAGACCTACGAGCAGTACTTC | CASSSTQTYEQYF
TRBD2 | . | TRBJ2-7 | TRBV27 | TGTGCCAGCAGTTTAAGGCTAGCGGGTAAAGAGCAGTACTTC | CASSLRLAGKEQYF
TRBD1 | . | TRBJ1-1 | TRBV6-6 | TGTGCCAGCAGACCGCAACAGGGGGCGGTGACTGAAGCTTTCTTT | CASRPQQGAVTEAFF
TRBD1 | once | TRBJ2-3 | TRBV18 | TGTGCCAGCTCACCAAAGCCGGGACAGCTCACAGATACGCAGTATTTT | CASSPKPGQLTDTQYF
TRBD2 | . | TRBJ2-5 | TRBV4-2 | TGTGCCAGCAGCCAAGTTTCGTTTACGGGAGGGCGGGAGACCCAGTACTTC | CASSQVSFTGGRETQYF
TRBD2 | . | TRBJ2-7 | TRBV7-6 | TGTGCCAGCAGCCTTGGGACTAGCGGGACCTTCTCCTACGAGCAGTACTTC | CASSLGTSGTFSYEQYF
TRBD2 | . | TRBJ2-7 | TRBV4-2 | TGTGCCAGCAGCCAAGATACTAGCGCCAACTACGAGCAGTACTTC | CASSQDTSANYEQYF
. | . | TRBJ1-5 | TRBV15 | TGTGCCACCAGCAGAGATCGGAACAGGGTCCAACAGCCCCAGCATTTT | CATSRDRNRVQQPQHF
. | . | TRBJ1-1 | TRBV9 | TGTGCCAGCAGCGTAGTGGGGGGGGAAATGAACACTGAAGCTTTCTTT | CASSVVGGEMNTEAFF
. | . | TRBJ2-7 | TRBV5-1 | TGCGCCAGCAGCTACCGGGACACAGCCTACGAGCAGTACTTC | CASSYRDTAYEQYF
TRBD1 | . | TRBJ1-2 | TRBV7-9 | TGTGCCAGCAGCTCGATGACAGGGTTTGATGGCTACACCTTC | CASSSMTGFDGYTF